The present T cell receptor beta chain was sequenced within a study of blood T cell repertoires in COVID-19. Study-wide context: Researchers got acute and convalescent COVID-19 samples from the United States, Italy and Spain. From T cells, B-cell-depleted T cells, or PBMCs came the material, which was cDNA or gDNA.

Germline CDR1 reads MNHNS; CDR2 reads SASEGT. With 2 bases removed from V and 1 base from J, the gap between germline ends came to 5 bases. The CDR3 is 13 residues long. As originally analysed: Reference gene primer amplification in the assay estimated nucleated cell counts. Generated by immunoSEQ multiplex PCR, the TCRdb table keeps only in-frame clones and is missing some. The V and J calls and clone size are taken from that table; D and trimming were inferred from the DNA. Found here are around 250,000 clones, around 83% of them singletons; the top ten hold approximately 6%. The chain uses TRBV6-1 and TRBJ1-1; D remains unclear. Specimen: peripheral blood. This TCR was recovered from a man older than 75 with acute or convalescent COVID-19. DNA of the CDR3: TGTGCCAGCAGTGAATCCGGGAACACTGAAGCTTTCTTT. Translated, it gives CASSESGNTEAFF.